Included here is one T cell receptor (beta chain) sequence, with context. The specificity of this receptor is unknown. Per-base qualities were not stored, and no clone one base away is much larger. The collaborating institutions used their own protocols to collect whole blood in K2EDTA tubes. Collaborator samples were shipped for TCRbeta analysis as frozen whole blood, isolated PBMCs, or DNA extracted from either sample type. TCRbeta CDR3 regions were amplified from genomic DNA by means of the immunoSEQ Assay, a bias-controlled multiplex PCR. As for the authors' bioinformatics: Nucleated cell counts per sample were estimated from amplification of reference gene primers within the assay. To quantify the absolute abundance of each unique TCRbeta CDR3 rearrangement, sequence reads were collapsed and filtered. For each sample, productive Simpson clonality was calculated by taking the square root of Simpson's diversity index across productive rearrangements. The table was pulled from immuneACCESS by TCRdb, which kept in-frame rearrangements only. Such tables lose some clones; where checked, under half of the loss comes from unresolved V genes, and the rest has no known cause. Clonal size and the V and J genes are those of that table, whereas D and trimming came from the DNA. Recorded for this sample are about 120,000 clones; roughly 69% of them occurred a single time. In total, the top ten clones hold roughly 2% of the sample.

As encoded in the germline V gene (reference sequence), CDR1 is MNHEY while CDR2 is SMNVEV. Between the V and J ends, shortened by 5 bases and 6 bases respectively, the junction contains 18 bases. From the cysteine up to the phenylalanine, the CDR3 has a length of 15 residues. Of the read, only the CDR3 DNA is kept; its 45 bases are in frame from base 1. This sample stems from a study of blood T cell repertoires in COVID-19 (TCRdb year 2020). At the level of the whole study: Collaborator samples came from the United States, Italy and Spain and covered acute and convalescent phases of COVID-19. The samples were drawn from two sources: the first 160 participants of the ongoing ImmuneRACE study, and fewer than 1,500 subjects contributed by 6 global collaborators. The material from the prospective study consisted of cDNA or gDNA derived from T cells, B-cell-depleted T cells, or PBMCs. Deeply sampled blood TCRbeta repertoires from subjects exposed to, actively infected with, or recovered from COVID-19 were included in the dataset. Nearly every sample came with metadata listing a de-identified subject ID, COVID-19 status, age in years and sex. The repertoires were made available in a free public database intended to serve as a resource for research on the immune response to SARS-CoV-2. Where available, HLA class I and class II types were taken from metadata supplied by the sample provider and were not determined by assay-based typing.

What the authors observed across the whole study: How much clinical and demographic metadata was included differed by source and by participant, and the metadata was provided uncurated.

The TCR sequence derives from a woman in her seventies with acute or convalescent COVID-19. This receptor chain uses TRBV27 and TRBJ2-3; no D gene is confidently identified. The material sequenced was peripheral blood. The CDR3: CASSPHNTLRDTQYF. Here is the DNA: TGTGCCAGCAGTCCCCACAATACCTTGCGGGATACGCAGTATTTT.